This T cell receptor beta chain was sequenced for a study of shared clonotypes between healthy human individuals. Turning to the study itself: Serving as donors were two women and a few men, whose ages spanned 18 to 49. CD4 naive cells filled three plates per donor, CD4 memory three, CD8 naive two and CD8 memory one.

Here immunoSEQ multiplex PCR was the method, and the copy in TCRdb shows in-frame clones only, minus some. The sample shows more than 2 million clones, about 93% of them seen only once. In the case of this clone: Its antigen remains unknown.

Overall study results and limits: Sampling covered blood only; tissue repertoires likely differ.

This CDR3 is built from 18 residues. The J segment lost 0 bases and the V segment lost 1 base, leaving 8 bases of the junction unmatched. The germline CDR1 and CDR2 sequences are SGDLS and YYNGEE. Cells designated naive CD8 were CD45RO-negative and were positively selected for CCR7, with terminally differentiated effector memory CD45RA+ cells excluded. Those who donated were healthy HIV-negative adults, with no recent acute infections or vaccinations reported. The clonotype originates from a man aged 18 to 29 in good health. Some clones in this sample may be carry-over from other donors' samples. The chain employs TRBV9 and TRBJ2-1; 9 nucleotides agree with TRBD2. The sample comprised naive CD8+ T cells from PBMCs. CDR3 in amino acids: CASSVFGSGSLSYNEQFF. In DNA, the CDR3 is TGTGCCAGCAGCGTATTTGGTAGCGGGAGTCTCTCCTACAATGAGCAGTTCTTC.